This TCR beta chain was profiled in a study of OX40 agonist ivuxolimab in advanced cancers. Study-level background: Patients were dosed intravenously with ivuxolimab at 0.01 to 10 mg/kg every 2 weeks. Eligibility rules accepted prior anti-PD-1, anti-PD-L1 or anti-CTLA-4 therapy, and 40% had some.

This clone was seen just once. Its antigen is unidentified. Assay used: immunoSEQ multiplex PCR; TCRdb lists only in-frame clones, some missing. Of under 25,000 clones listed, 82% are singletons. Patients with autoimmune history or systemic immunosuppression were excluded. Germline V CDR1 and CDR2: SGHAT, FQNNGV. The CDR3 extends over 12 amino acids. The V end was cut by 5 bases, the J end by 7 bases, with 9 bases between. General study points: CD8+ T cells averaged more expanded clones than CD4+.

This receptor was identified in an adult with an advanced solid tumor such as melanoma, head and neck, liver or kidney cancer. J is TRBJ2-1 and V is TRBV11-2, with D uncertain. The sequences come from CD4+ or CD8+ T cells sorted from blood, collected in a trial of the OX40 agonist ivuxolimab. CDR3 sequence (DNA): TGTGCCAGCAGCCAGTTTCGGAATGAGCAGTTCTTC. Translation gives CASSQFRNEQFF.